The 20 T cell receptor beta chains in this list originate from one sample, sequenced in a study of T cell repertoires in cytomegalovirus infection. TCRdb itself ran the reads through MiXCR, one entry per CDR3 protein. The sample lists 300,000 or so distinct CDR3 sequences, around 10% occurring once. Sequenced material: PBMCs. Receptors were obtained from a human donor in good health (CMV status not recorded). Some clones in this sample may be carry-over from other donors' samples.

This clonotype has at least ten counts. The chain uses TRBV7-8 and TRBJ2-1; tentatively, D is TRBD1 (5 bases). Germline V gene lookup returns CDR1 SGHVS and CDR2 FQNEAQ. V lost 1 base and J 8 bases, leaving 12 bases between the germline ends. This CDR3 is 14 amino acids long. The CDR3: CASSLGGLGDEQFF. For the CDR3, the DNA is TGTGCCAGCAGCTTAGGGGGCCTGGGCGATGAGCAGTTCTTC.

In this sample, this clonotype turned up many times. This chain uses TRBV2 with TRBJ2-1, with D tentatively TRBD1 or TRBD2 (6 bases each). This CDR3 is 14 amino acids long. With 6 bases removed from V and 3 bases from J, the gap between germline ends came to 12 bases. CDR1 and CDR2 from the germline V gene are SNHLY and FYNNEI. In DNA, the CDR3 is TGTGCCAGCAGGGACGGGGGCCTCTACAATGAGCAGTTCTTC. The encoded protein is CASRDGGLYNEQFF.

This clonotype was seen at least ten times. V is TRBV11-2 and J is TRBJ2-7; D ambiguous. Germline V lookup: CDR1 SGHAT, CDR2 FQNNGV. V was pared by 5 bases and J by 3 bases, with 11 bases between. The CDR3 extends over 13 amino acids. The CDR3, as DNA: TGTGCCAGCAGCCCCCGGTCGGGCTACGAGCAGTACGTC. This gives the protein CASSPRSGYEQYV.

This clonotype has at least ten counts. CDR3 protein: CASRPGTVNTEAFF. As DNA, the CDR3 is TGTGCCAGCAGACCAGGGACAGTGAACACTGAAGCTTTCTTT. The V call is TRBV28, the J call TRBJ1-1; 7 positions match TRBD1. Germline V gene sequence: CDR1 MDHEN, CDR2 SYDVKM. The CDR3 is 14 residues long. After removal of 6 bases from V and 0 bases from J, the junction contained 4 bases not matched to a gene.

This clonotype appeared many times. The rearrangement joins TRBV2 to TRBJ2-7; TRBD1 or TRBD2 may be the D gene (5 bases each). V dropped 5 bases and J dropped 3 bases, with 11 bases sitting between them. The length of the CDR3 is 13 residues. Germline V lookup: CDR1 SNHLY, CDR2 FYNNEI. The CDR3 region has the DNA TGTGCCAGCAGTCCCGGGACCTACTACGAGCAGTACTTC. It yields the protein CASSPGTYYEQYF.

This clonotype was recorded many times. The chain links TRBV6-5 to TRBJ1-2; the D gene is possibly TRBD1 (5 bases). CDR3 length: 16 residues. V was shortened by 4 bases and J by 4 bases, with 19 bases between the two germline ends. Germline values: CDR1 MNHEY, CDR2 SVGAGI. CDR3 residues: CASSFWVGGGSYGYTF. CDR3 bases: TGTGCCAGCAGTTTCTGGGTTGGGGGGGGATCCTATGGCTACACCTTC.

This clonotype has at least ten counts. This chain uses TRBV7-2 with TRBJ2-2; D is ambiguous. V lost 1 base and J lost 4, with 7 bases in between. Germline V CDR1 and CDR2: SGHTA, FQGNSA. This CDR3 has 14 amino acids. For the CDR3, the DNA is TGTGCCAGCAGCTTAGGGGTCGGCACCGGGGAGCTGTTTTTT. Amino acid sequence: CASSLGVGTGELFF.

This clonotype turned up a few times. This CDR3 is CSGQGLNTEAFF. The CDR3 DNA sequence: TGCAGCGGACAGGGGTTGAACACTGAAGCTTTCTTT. J is TRBJ1-1 and V is TRBV29-1, with 8 bases fitting TRBD1. V lost 7 bases to trimming and J lost 0 bases; unmatched junction nucleotides: 1. The CDR3 is made up of 12 amino acids. Germline CDR1 and CDR2: SQVTM and ANQGSEA.

This clonotype occurred many times. The chain recombines TRBV7-2 with TRBJ2-2; 8 bases agree with TRBD1. The CDR3 runs to 16 residues. V was pared by 5 bases and J by 0 bases, with 5 bases of the junction left unmatched. The germline V gene encodes CDR1 SGHTA and CDR2 FQGNSA. CDR3 loop: CASSVRTGTNTGELFF. The CDR3, as DNA: TGTGCCAGCAGCGTACGGACAGGGACGAACACCGGGGAGCTGTTTTTT.

Many counts were recorded for this clonotype. CDR3 sequence (DNA): TGTGCCAGCAGTGCTGACAGGGATTACTACGAGCAGTACGTC. It encodes CASSADRDYYEQYV. This chain connects TRBV28 to TRBJ2-7; 7 bases fit TRBD1. This CDR3 comprises 14 residues. The J segment lost 3 bases and the V segment lost 5 bases, leaving 7 bases of the junction unmatched. CDR1 and CDR2 (germline): MDHEN, SYDVKM.

There are many counts of this clonotype. The chain recombines TRBV7-2 with TRBJ2-3; TRBD1 or TRBD2 may be the D gene (6 bases each). V was cut by 1 base and J by 10 bases, with 15 bases left in between. The CDR3 extends over 14 amino acids. Germline V lookup: CDR1 SGHTA, CDR2 FQGNSA. CDR3 sequence (DNA): TGTGCCAGCAGCTTAGTTGCACGGGGGCGCTCGCAGTATTTT. Translated, it gives CASSLVARGRSQYF.

This clonotype was observed at least ten times. The chain employs TRBV7-8 and TRBJ2-5, with TRBD2 matching over 10 bases. The V gene's germline CDR1 is SGHVS and CDR2 FQNEAQ. This CDR3 contains 15 residues. Germline trimming cut 5 bases from V and 9 bases from J; bases unmatched to any gene: 12. The CDR3 bases are TGTGCCAGCAGCACTACTGTAGCGGGGGGTAGTGCCCAGTACTTC. The encoded protein is CASSTTVAGGSAQYF.

Ten or more counts support this clonotype. The chain is built from TRBV28 and TRBJ2-1; TRBD1 or TRBD2 may be the D gene (8 bases each). The germline gives CDR1 MDHEN, CDR2 SYDVKM. The V and J ends lost 6 bases and 6 bases respectively, with 18 bases between them. The CDR3 contains 15 residues. The CDR3 nucleotides are TGTGCCAGCAGCGGGAGGGGGACAGGATCCAATGAGCAGTTCTTC. Encoded protein: CASSGRGTGSNEQFF.

This clonotype was recorded at least ten times. The chain uses TRBV6-5 and TRBJ2-7; no clear D gene. CDR3 length equals 13 residues. The germline V and J ends were trimmed by 4 bases and 0 bases, with 7 bases remaining between them. CDR1 MNHEY and CDR2 SVGAGI come from the germline V gene. The DNA for the CDR3 is TGTGCCAGCAGTTCCCAGGTCTCCTACGAGCAGTACTTC. Translating it yields CASSSQVSYEQYF.

There are a few counts of this clonotype. V is TRBV7-9 and J is TRBJ1-4; D might be TRBD1 (5 bases). Germline V gene data show CDR1 as SEHNR and CDR2 as FQNEAQ (reference sequence). The CDR3 spans 17 residues. V was pared by 1 base and J by 0 bases, with 12 bases between. In DNA form, the CDR3 reads TGTGCCAGCAGCTTAGTACAGACAGATGCAACTAATGAAAAACTGTTTTTT. It specifies CASSLVQTDATNEKLFF.

The CDR3: CASSNDRGIHTEAFF. DNA for the CDR3: TGTGCCAGTAGTAACGACAGGGGAATTCACACTGAAGCTTTCTTT. V and J are TRBV19 and TRBJ1-1; TRBD1 agrees at 8 bases. From germline, CDR1 is LNHDA and CDR2 SQIVND (reference sequence). V lost 4 bases, J lost 3 bases, and 7 bases stayed unmatched. This CDR3 contains 15 residues.

This clonotype was picked up a small number of times. This sequence joins TRBV5-1 and TRBJ1-2, with 7 bases lining up with TRBD1. The CDR3 length is 17 residues. Unmatched junction bases numbered 12, after V lost 0 bases and J lost 4 bases. CDR1 is SGHRS and CDR2 is YFSETQ in the germline V gene. This CDR3 is CASSLALDGTAFYGYTF. Here the CDR3 DNA reads TGCGCCAGCAGCTTGGCGTTAGATGGGACAGCCTTCTATGGCTACACCTTC.

This clonotype was detected only a few times. This sequence joins TRBV5-4 and TRBJ1-1; tentatively, D is TRBD1 (5 bases). This CDR3 has 13 amino acids. Per germline, CDR1 SGHNT and CDR2 YYREEE (reference sequence). With 5 bases removed from V and 11 bases from J, the gap between germline ends came to 19 bases. The CDR3 spells CASRLGQSPWAFF. The CDR3 bases are TGTGCCAGCAGACTGGGGCAGTCTCCGTGGGCTTTCTTT.

The V call is TRBV11-3, the J call TRBJ2-1, with TRBD2 matching over 8 bases. V dropped 5 bases and J dropped 7; count of bases not matched to a gene: 13. CDR3 size: 16 residues. Per germline, CDR1 SGHNT and CDR2 YENEEA. The CDR3 DNA follows: TGTGCCAGCAGCCCACAAAGCGGGAGTAGCCTAAATGAGCAGTTCTTC. Translated: CASSPQSGSSLNEQFF. Full variable domain (outside the CDR3, taken from reference TRBV11-3 and TRBJ2-1): EAGVVQSPRYKIIEKKQPVAFWCNPISGHNTLYWYLQNLGQGPELLIRYENEEAVDDSQLPKDRFSAERLKGVDSTLKIQPAELGDSAVYLCASSPQSGSSLNEQFFGPGTRLTVL.

About this clonotype itself: A read error may explain this, as a much larger clone is one base away. This chain connects TRBV5-1 to TRBJ1-1; possible D gene TRBD1, 5 bases. There are 15 residues in the CDR3. Germline V lookup: CDR1 SGHRS, CDR2 YFSETQ. Written as DNA, the CDR3 is TGCGCCAGCAGCATAGACCCCGGGGGGAACACTGAAGGTTTCTTT. Its translation is CASSIDPGGNTEGFF.